Listed here are 31 T cell receptor beta chains from one sample, sequenced in a study of blood T cell repertoires in COVID-19. Using immunoSEQ multiplex PCR, the repertoire was profiled, and TCRdb retains in-frame clones only, with some absent. The profile covers tens of thousands of clones, with approximately 91% appearing a single time and more than 4.5% taken by the ten largest. Source material: peripheral blood. The source of these receptors is a man in his 60s with COVID-19, enrolled during active disease.

V is TRBV5-1 and J is TRBJ2-1; TRBD2 matches 9 bases. The length of the CDR3 is 19 residues. The germline gives CDR1 SGHRS, CDR2 YFSETQ. V was pared by 1 base and J by 3 bases, with 14 bases of the junction left unmatched. The DNA of the CDR3 is TGCGCCAGCAGCTTGAGGGCAGGAGCTAGCGGGGCTGTCTACAATGAGCAGTTCTTC. Amino acids: CASSLRAGASGAVYNEQFF.

The rearrangement joins TRBV28 to TRBJ1-6; possible D gene TRBD1, 6 bases. In germline, CDR1 is MDHEN, CDR2 SYDVKM. Trimming removed 4 bases from V and 15 bases from J, with 19 bases in between. CDR3 length: 14 amino acids. The CDR3 region has the DNA TGTGCCAGCAGTTCAGGGGCGGATGAGCAAGTCCTCCACTTT. Its protein product is CASSSGADEQVLHF.

The genes are TRBV27 and TRBJ2-7; D may be TRBD1 (7 bases). Germline V CDR1 and CDR2: MNHEY, SMNVEV (reference sequence). The ends were cut back, 5 bases at V and 2 bases at J, with 16 bases in the middle. This CDR3 is 15 amino acids long. DNA of the CDR3: TGTGCCAGCAGTACCTACAGGGGCGGGGCCTACGAGCAGTACTTC. It is translated as CASSTYRGGAYEQYF.

The V call is TRBV7-2, the J call TRBJ1-2; D gene unclear. The CDR3 is 11 residues long. CDR1 SGHTA and CDR2 FQGNSA come from the germline V gene. With 1 base removed from V and 11 bases from J, the gap between germline ends came to 8 bases. The CDR3 nucleotides read TGTGCCAGCAGCTTAGTTTCGGAGTACACCTTC. Its protein product is CASSLVSEYTF. The whole variable domain, remainder taken from reference TRBV7-2 and TRBJ1-2, is GAGVSQSPSNKVTEKGKDVELRCDPISGHTALYWYRQSLGQGLEFLIYFQGNSAPDKSGLPSDRFSAERTGGSVSTLTIQRTQQEDSAVYLCASSLVSEYTFGSGTRLTVV.

The J gene is TRBJ1-2, the V gene TRBV5-1; the match to TRBD1 covers 9 bases. With 0 bases clipped from V and 8 bases from J, the junction kept 5 bases outside the gene matches. The germline CDR1 and CDR2 sequences are SGHRS and YFSETQ. CDR3 length: 14 residues. The CDR3 DNA reads TGCGCCAGCAGCTTGGAGGGACAGGGCAACGGCTACACCTTC. Protein sequence: CASSLEGQGNGYTF.

This chain joins TRBV6-5 and TRBJ1-2, with 7 bases matching TRBD1. The CDR3 contains 14 residues. The trim removed 6 bases at V and 0 bases at J, leaving 4 bases unmatched. CDR1 is MNHEY and CDR2 is SVGAGI in the germline V gene. The CDR3 loop reads CASSRGIANYGYTF. The CDR3 coding sequence is TGTGCCAGCAGCAGGGGGATAGCTAACTATGGCTACACCTTC.

This clone has a single count. This chain joins TRBV12-5 and TRBJ2-7, with TRBD1 matching over 7 bases. The CDR3 length is 17 residues. V gave up 2 bases and J gave up 4 bases; unmatched junction bases: 14. From germline, CDR1 is LGHNT and CDR2 FRNRAP. The CDR3 coding sequence is TGTGCTAGTGGTTTGTCAATCTTGGGACAGACTCCTTACGAGCAGTACTTC. This gives the protein CASGLSILGQTPYEQYF.

This clone was observed once. The rearrangement joins TRBV6-2 or TRBV6-3 to TRBJ1-2; TRBD1 agrees at 12 bases. The length of the CDR3 is 13 residues. Per germline, CDR1 MNHEY and CDR2 SVGEGT. V lost 5 bases, J lost 7 bases, and 2 bases stayed unmatched. Here the CDR3 DNA reads TGTGCCAGCAGTCGGGACAGGGGGCTTGGCTACACCTTC. It encodes CASSRDRGLGYTF.

The chain links TRBV3-1 (or the pseudogene TRBV3-2) to TRBJ1-1; 7 positions agree with TRBD1. The V gene's germline CDR1 is LGHDT and CDR2 YNNKEL (reference sequence). V dropped 4 bases and J dropped 1; count of bases not matched to a gene: 0. This CDR3 spans 13 amino acids. CDR3 protein: CASSRDRNTEAFF. CDR3 DNA: TGTGCCAGCAGCCGGGACAGGAACACTGAAGCTTTCTTT.

This chain links TRBV16 with TRBJ2-7; D uncertain. The CDR3 consists of 13 residues. Germline V lookup: CDR1 KGHSY, CDR2 FQNENV. V was pared by 2 bases and J by 4 bases, with 9 bases between. CDR3 in amino acids: CASSQPSRYEQYF. The CDR3 DNA is TGTGCCAGCAGCCAACCGAGTCGTTACGAGCAGTACTTC.

The rearrangement joins TRBV11-3 to TRBJ2-1, with D perhaps TRBD1 (6 bases). Trimming removed 2 bases from V and 2 bases from J, with 7 bases in between. The CDR3 is 14 amino acids. Germline CDR1 and CDR2: SGHNT and YENEEA. Here the CDR3 reads CASSLTGTYNEQFF. The CDR3 bases are TGTGCCAGCAGCTTAACAGGGACCTACAATGAGCAGTTCTTC.

The rearrangement joins TRBV7-3 to TRBJ1-1, with 9 positions matching TRBD1. This CDR3 comprises 14 residues. The J segment lost 5 bases and the V segment lost 2 bases, leaving 3 bases of the junction unmatched. From germline, CDR1 is SGHTA and CDR2 FQGTGA. Here the CDR3 DNA reads TGTGCCAGCAGCTTAGTGGGACAGGGTACTGAAGCTTTCTTT. Its translation is CASSLVGQGTEAFF. Based on the CDR3 plus reference TRBV7-3 and TRBJ1-1, the full variable domain is GAGVSQTPSNKVTEKGKYVELRCDPISGHTALYWYRQSLGQGPEFLIYFQGTGAADDSGLPNDRFFAVRPEGSVSTLKIQRTERGDSAVYLCASSLVGQGTEAFFGQGTRLTVV.

Written as DNA, the CDR3 is TGTGCCAGCAGGGGGACAGGGGTTGAAAAACTGTTTTTT. Protein product: CASRGTGVEKLFF. The chain couples TRBV25-1 to TRBJ1-4; 10 nucleotides match TRBD1. The CDR3 has 13 amino acids. V lost 6 bases, J lost 7 bases, and 2 bases stayed unmatched. Germline V gene lookup returns CDR1 MGHDK and CDR2 SYGVNS. Variable domain in full (rest from reference TRBV25-1 and TRBJ1-4): EADIYQTPRYLVIGTGKKITLECSQTMGHDKMYWYQQDPGMELHLIHYSYGVNSTEKGDLSSESTVSRIRTEHFPLTLESARPSHTSQYLCASRGTGVEKLFFGSGTQLSVL.

The CDR3 nucleotides read TGCAGTGCTAGTGGTTCACGGGGACAGGGGGTCTACGAGCAGTACTTC. The encoded protein is CSASGSRGQGVYEQYF. The chain employs TRBV20-1 and TRBJ2-7; the match to TRBD1 covers 11 bases. Germline CDR1 and CDR2: DFQATT and SNEGSKA (reference sequence). The CDR3 totals 16 residues. J was trimmed by 3 bases and V by 3 bases; bases with no gene match: 10.

J is TRBJ1-4 and V is TRBV9; no clear D gene. The CDR3 spans 13 residues. Per germline, CDR1 SGDLS and CDR2 YYNGEE. The V gene lost 4 bases and the J gene lost 10 bases, with 14 bases spanning the gap. CDR3 in amino acids: CASSSRAAGKLFF. CDR3 in DNA: TGTGCCAGCAGCTCACGGGCGGCGGGAAAACTGTTTTTT.

The chain employs TRBV6-4 and TRBJ1-2; tentatively, D is TRBD1 (5 bases). Germline CDR1 reads MRHNA; CDR2 reads SNTAGT. The CDR3 contains 14 residues. V lost 11 bases and J lost 3, with 19 bases in between. This chain's CDR3 is CAPHPRALDYGYTF. The CDR3 coding sequence is TGTGCCCCCCACCCCAGGGCCTTGGACTATGGCTACACCTTC.

V is TRBV30 and J is TRBJ2-3; 10 nucleotides agree with TRBD2. The CDR3 length is 15 residues. V trimming: 0 bases; J trimming: 4 bases; junction bases outside the gene matches: 4. CDR1 GTSNPN and CDR2 SVGIG come from the germline V gene (reference sequence). CDR3: CAWSVVAGGPDTQYF. CDR3 sequence (DNA): TGTGCCTGGAGTGTAGTAGCGGGAGGACCAGATACGCAGTATTTT. Variable domain in full (rest from reference TRBV30 and TRBJ2-3): SQTIHQWPATLVQPVGSPLSLECTVEGTSNPNLYWYRQAAGRGLQLLFYSVGIGQISSEVPQNLSASRPQDRQFILSSKKLLLSDSGFYLCAWSVVAGGPDTQYFGPGTRLTVL.

The chain carries TRBV9 and TRBJ1-1; 9 nucleotides match TRBD1. V shed 0 bases and J 11 bases; nucleotides not matched to a gene: 8. The V gene's germline CDR1 is SGDLS and CDR2 YYNGEE. The length of the CDR3 is 14 residues. For the CDR3, the DNA is TGTGCCAGCAGCGTAGAGTGGACAGGGGAGGGGGCTTTCTTT. This sequence encodes CASSVEWTGEGAFF.

The chain uses TRBV6-6 and TRBJ2-1; 7 positions match TRBD2. Germline V gives CDR1 MNHNY, CDR2 SVGAGI (reference sequence). The length of the CDR3 is 12 residues. Losses at the gene ends were 5 bases for V and 8 bases for J; bases not matched to a gene: 3. Here the CDR3 DNA reads TGTGCCAGCAGTGGGGGAGGGGATGAGCAGTTCTTC. Translated, it gives CASSGGGDEQFF.

The chain recombines TRBV6-2 or TRBV6-3 with TRBJ1-1; TRBD1 matches 12 bases. The germline gives CDR1 MNHEY, CDR2 SVGEGT. With 5 bases clipped from V and 1 base from J, the junction kept 11 bases outside the gene matches. The CDR3 runs to 18 residues. CDR3 region: CASSNPTGTGGENTEAFF. CDR3 in DNA: TGTGCCAGCAGTAACCCCACGGGGACAGGGGGCGAGAACACTGAAGCTTTCTTT.

The rearrangement uses TRBV19 and TRBJ1-4; D is possibly TRBD1 (6 bases). The CDR3 length is 16 residues. V lost 4 bases and J lost 5, with 17 bases in between. Germline V gene sequence: CDR1 LNHDA, CDR2 SQIVND (reference sequence). The CDR3 is CASSTNHRARNEKLFF. For the CDR3, the DNA is TGTGCCAGTAGTACCAATCACAGGGCAAGAAATGAAAAACTGTTTTTT.

This clone was counted a single time. The chain joins TRBV24-1 to TRBJ1-2; D is perhaps TRBD1 (6 bases). There are 17 residues in the CDR3. The V and J ends lost 2 bases and 4 bases respectively, with 19 bases between them. Germline V lookup: CDR1 KGHDR, CDR2 SFDVKD. CDR3 sequence (DNA): TGTGCCACCAGTGATTCGACGGGACACGGCAAAGCCTATGGCTACACCTTC. It is translated as CATSDSTGHGKAYGYTF.

The rearrangement links TRBV28 to TRBJ1-2, with a possible D match to TRBD1 (5 bases). This CDR3 has 15 amino acids. Germline V lookup: CDR1 MDHEN, CDR2 SYDVKM. The ends were cut back, 5 bases at V and 2 bases at J, with 15 bases in the middle. Here the CDR3 DNA reads TGTGCCAGCAGTCCGGACACGAGCTTAAACTATGGCTACACCTTC. This codes for CASSPDTSLNYGYTF.

The chain combines TRBV6-1 with TRBJ1-1; no clear D gene. CDR3 length equals 14 residues. The germline CDR1 and CDR2 sequences are MNHNS and SASEGT. Trimming took 2 bases from V and 8 from J, leaving 15 bases between them. The CDR3 spells CASSENQQDSEAFF. Written as DNA, the CDR3 is TGTGCCAGCAGTGAAAACCAGCAAGACTCGGAAGCTTTCTTT.

The gene calls are TRBV14 and TRBJ2-7, with 10 bases identical to TRBD1. The germline gives CDR1 SGHDN, CDR2 FVKESK. The V and J ends lost 4 bases and 4 bases, in that order; junction bases with no gene match: 7. The length of the CDR3 is 15 residues. CDR3 DNA sequence: TGTGCCAGCAGCCGAACACGGGACAGGGGATACGAGCAGTACTTC. It translates to CASSRTRDRGYEQYF.

This clone was seen a handful of times. The chain joins TRBV7-3 to TRBJ2-3, with 10 bases aligning to TRBD1. CDR1 is SGHTA, CDR2 FQGTGA, per germline. The CDR3 has 15 residues. V was pared by 5 bases and J by 4 bases, with 6 bases of the junction left unmatched. The CDR3 reads CASSPGGQGADTQYF. The CDR3 region has the DNA TGTGCCAGCAGCCCAGGCGGACAGGGGGCAGATACGCAGTATTTT.

The count of this clone is one. The rearrangement links TRBV6-1 to TRBJ2-2, with D unclear. This CDR3 is 14 amino acids long. Germline-derived CDR1 and CDR2 are MNHNS and SASEGT. The V end was cut by 0 bases, the J end by 8 bases, with 10 bases between. The CDR3 is CASSEALVSGELFF. The DNA of the CDR3 is TGTGCCAGCAGTGAAGCTTTAGTTTCGGGGGAGCTGTTTTTT.

V gene TRBV9 combines with J gene TRBJ2-1; 8 bases fit TRBD2. V dropped 4 bases and J dropped 3; count of bases not matched to a gene: 18. The CDR3 covers 19 residues. CDR1 SGDLS and CDR2 YYNGEE come from the germline V gene. The CDR3 region is CASSYTQGVLREDYNEQFF. CDR3 in DNA: TGTGCCAGCAGCTATACACAGGGTGTGTTGCGGGAGGACTACAATGAGCAGTTCTTC.

The J gene is TRBJ1-1, the V gene TRBV5-1; the D gene is possibly TRBD1 (6 bases). The germline V gene has CDR1 SGHRS and CDR2 YFSETQ. The CDR3 is 19 residues long. Deletions cut 4 bases from V and 4 bases from J, with 29 bases between. CDR3 residues: CASSLRPQGQRSGSTEAFF. CDR3 in DNA: TGCGCCAGCAGCCTGCGCCCCCAGGGGCAGAGGAGTGGGAGCACTGAAGCTTTCTTT.

The count of this clone is one. J is TRBJ1-5 and V is TRBV28, with 8 bases aligning to TRBD1. CDR1 MDHEN and CDR2 SYDVKM come from the germline V gene. The CDR3 is made up of 16 amino acids. V gave up 4 bases and J gave up 6 bases; unmatched junction bases: 11. As DNA, the CDR3 is TGTGCCAGCAGTTCAAAACAGGGGGAGGGTGGTCAGCCCCAGCATTTT. It specifies CASSSKQGEGGQPQHF.

The rearrangement uses TRBV10-3 and TRBJ2-2, with TRBD2 matching over 12 bases. The CDR3 is 16 amino acids. The trim removed 6 bases at V and 6 bases at J, leaving 8 bases unmatched. The germline CDR1 and CDR2 sequences are ENHRY and SYGVKD. The DNA for the CDR3 is TGTGCCATCAGCCTAACTAGCGGGGGGTTCTCCGGGGAGCTGTTTTTT. As protein: CAISLTSGGFSGELFF.